This is a list of T cell receptor beta chains from one sample in a study of cytomegalovirus exposure and HLA in healthy donors. This table comes from immunoSEQ multiplex PCR, and its TCRdb copy is limited to in-frame clones, with some not included. In the table there are fewer than 250,000 clones, about four fifths of which are singletons. Sequenced: PBMCs. All receptors come from a man aged 25 to 45 in good health and CMV-seronegative. The conserved cysteine and the conserved F or W are not part of the CDR3 here.

cdr3_length: 12
j_call: TRBJ2-7
v_call: TRBV6-5
cdr3_aa: ASSLQGAVNEQY

cdr3_length: 13
j_call: TRBJ1-3
v_call: TRBV9
cdr3_aa: ASSVTTGGGNTIY

cdr3_length: 9
j_call: TRBJ2-3
v_call: TRBV6-4
cdr3_aa: ASKQGDTQY

cdr3_length: 14
j_call: TRBJ1-2
v_call: TRBV4-2
cdr3_aa: ASSQDITGRGSGYT

cdr3_length: 12
j_call: TRBJ2-5
v_call: TRBV2
cdr3_aa: ASSPISGRETQY

cdr3_length: 12
j_call: TRBJ2-3
v_call: TRBV27
cdr3_aa: ASSLGAVTDTQY

cdr3_length: 11
j_call: TRBJ1-2
v_call: TRBV6-1
cdr3_aa: ASSRLAGYGYT

cdr3_length: 12
j_call: TRBJ2-1
v_call: TRBV7-2
cdr3_aa: ASSPDYFYNEQF

cdr3_length: 14
j_call: TRBJ1-1
v_call: TRBV11-2
cdr3_aa: ASSSDPNRRNTEAF

cdr3_length: 11
j_call: TRBJ1-1
v_call: TRBV6-5
cdr3_aa: ASSSTGNTEAF

cdr3_length: 10
j_call: TRBJ1-4
v_call: TRBV6-1
cdr3_aa: ASQDFIEKLF

cdr3_length: 13
j_call: TRBJ1-2
v_call: TRBV2
cdr3_aa: ASSQEYSYGYGYT

cdr3_length: 13
j_call: TRBJ2-2
v_call: TRBV7-2
cdr3_aa: ASSRLAGQGGELF

cdr3_length: 13
j_call: TRBJ1-5
v_call: TRBV19
cdr3_aa: ASSIAGQGNQPQH

cdr3_length: 18
j_call: TRBJ2-3
v_call: TRBV9
cdr3_aa: ASSVRTGSGGGTSTDTQY

cdr3_length: 10
j_call: TRBJ1-2
v_call: TRBV28
cdr3_aa: ASSLGHYGYT

cdr3_length: 13
j_call: TRBJ1-4
v_call: TRBV6-1
cdr3_aa: ASRTLAATNEKLF

cdr3_length: 13
j_call: TRBJ2-1
v_call: TRBV28
cdr3_aa: ASSLRRGGRNEQF

cdr3_length: 12
j_call: TRBJ2-1
v_call: TRBV29-1
cdr3_aa: SALSAGGTGEQF